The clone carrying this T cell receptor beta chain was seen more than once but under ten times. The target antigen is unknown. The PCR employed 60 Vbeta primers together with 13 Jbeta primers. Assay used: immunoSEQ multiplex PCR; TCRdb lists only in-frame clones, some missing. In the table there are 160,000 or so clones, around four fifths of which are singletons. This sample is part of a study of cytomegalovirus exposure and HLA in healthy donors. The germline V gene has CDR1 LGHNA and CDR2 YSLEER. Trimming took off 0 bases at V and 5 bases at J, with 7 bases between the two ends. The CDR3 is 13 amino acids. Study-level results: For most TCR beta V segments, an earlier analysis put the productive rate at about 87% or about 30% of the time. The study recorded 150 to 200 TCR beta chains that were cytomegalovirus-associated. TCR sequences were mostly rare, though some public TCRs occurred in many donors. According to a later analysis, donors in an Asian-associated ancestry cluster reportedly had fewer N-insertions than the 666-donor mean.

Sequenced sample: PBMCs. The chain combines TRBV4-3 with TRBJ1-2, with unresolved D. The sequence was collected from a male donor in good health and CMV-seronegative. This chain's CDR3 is CASSQDLLYGYTF. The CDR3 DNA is TGCGCCAGCAGCCAAGATCTTCTGTATGGCTACACCTTC.